The clone carrying this TCR beta chain appeared many times. Its antigen is not known. This record belongs to a study of T cell repertoires in cytomegalovirus infection. On the study more broadly: CMV infection plus the matching HLA type was flagged by public TCR beta signatures.

Study conclusions and caveats: People with CMV and the relevant HLA were identified by cumulative public TCR beta family frequency. CMV-specific HLA-C-restricted TCR beta clonotypes dominated the ex vivo response.

Each CDR3 protein is one row after TCRdb ran MiXCR on the reads. This sample has approximately 110,000 distinct CDR3 sequences, with around a tenth found just once. This CDR3 contains 14 residues. V was cut by 1 base and J by 7 bases, with 13 bases left in between. From germline, CDR1 is SGHVS and CDR2 FQNEAQ. This receptor was taken from a human donor in good health (CMV status not recorded). Some clones in this sample may be carry-over from other donors' samples. Sequencing was done on a sample of PBMCs, sequenced either directly or after in vitro stimulation (not recorded which). The rearrangement uses TRBV7-8 and TRBJ2-5, with no clear D. The CDR3 is CASSLDRLGRTQYF. As DNA, the CDR3 is TGTGCCAGCAGCTTAGACCGGCTAGGTAGGACCCAGTACTTC. Based on the CDR3 plus reference TRBV7-8 and TRBJ2-5, the full variable domain is GAGVSQSPRYKVAKRGQDVALRCDPISGHVSLFWYQQALGQGPEFLTYFQNEAQLDKSGLPSDRFFAERPEGSVSTLKIQRTQQEDSAVYLCASSLDRLGRTQYFGPGTRLLVL.